These 23 T cell receptor beta chains originate from one sample sequenced in a study of cytomegalovirus exposure and HLA in healthy donors. The PCR made use of 60 Vbeta and 13 Jbeta primers. Produced via immunoSEQ multiplex PCR; TCRdb's table is partial and in-frame only. The sample gives about 130,000 clones, 80% of which show up once; around 5% is in the top ten. The specimen sequenced was PBMCs. These receptors originate from a man aged 25 to 40 in good health and CMV-seronegative.

The rearrangement links TRBV18 to TRBJ1-2; weak D call: TRBD1 (6 bases). The CDR3 loop spans 14 amino acids. The germline V and J ends were trimmed by 1 base and 6 bases, with 12 bases remaining between them. Germline V gene data show CDR1 as KGHSH and CDR2 as LQKENI. CDR3 protein: CASSPLPQGNGYTF. The CDR3, as DNA: TGTGCCAGCTCACCACTCCCTCAGGGGAATGGCTACACCTTC.

The rearrangement links TRBV25-1 to TRBJ2-3; D uncertain. Germline V gene data show CDR1 as MGHDK and CDR2 as SYGVNS. This CDR3 comprises 12 residues. Trimming left V 5 bases short and J 7 bases short, with 10 bases between. The CDR3 spells CASSSLGYTQYF. CDR3 DNA: TGTGCCAGCAGTTCCCTAGGTTATACGCAGTATTTT.

This chain uses TRBV10-3 with TRBJ1-2; D is unclear. This CDR3 is built from 15 residues. V was pared by 3 bases and J by 8 bases, with 19 bases between. Germline assignment: CDR1 ENHRY and CDR2 SYGVKD. The CDR3 DNA is TGTGCCATCAGTGATCGGGAACAGCCGATCCGGGGCTACACCTTC. Amino acid sequence: CAISDREQPIRGYTF.

The J gene is TRBJ2-5, the V gene TRBV29-1, with TRBD2 matching over 8 bases. Unmatched junction bases numbered 5, after V lost 0 bases and J lost 5 bases. The CDR3 is 14 amino acids. Germline CDR1 is SQVTM and CDR2 is ANQGSEA. The CDR3 nucleotides are TGCAGCGTTGAAGATCGGGGGGGCCGGGAGACCCAGTACTTC. Translated, it gives CSVEDRGGRETQYF.

This clone turned up a few times. This chain joins TRBV5-1 and TRBJ1-1, with no clear D. The CDR3 loop spans 14 amino acids. V lost 5 bases and J 8 bases, leaving 19 bases between the germline ends. The germline CDR1 and CDR2 sequences are SGHRS and YFSETQ. The CDR3 coding sequence is TGCGCCAGCAGTCCGGGGTCACGGGGTAGCGAAGCTTTCTTT. It yields the protein CASSPGSRGSEAFF.

The rearrangement joins TRBV6-1 to TRBJ2-7; 7 nucleotides match TRBD2. The CDR3 consists of 12 residues. Germline CDR1 MNHNS, CDR2 SASEGT. After removal of 8 bases from V and 6 bases from J, the junction contained 7 bases not matched to a gene. DNA for the CDR3: TGTGCCAGCGGGAGGGCCTACCTCGAGCAGTACTTC. Encoded protein: CASGRAYLEQYF.

This sequence joins TRBV18 and TRBJ2-7; 8 positions agree with TRBD1. The V segment lost 2 bases and the J segment 5 bases; nucleotides outside the gene matches: 8. The CDR3 consists of 15 residues. In germline, CDR1 is KGHSH, CDR2 LQKENI. Written as DNA, the CDR3 is TGTGCCAGCTCACCAACACAGGGGGTTGTCGACGAGCAGTACTTC. Residues: CASSPTQGVVDEQYF.

As DNA, the CDR3 is TGCGCCAGCAGCCAAGTTCTCAGCAATCAGCCCCAGCATTTT. Amino acids: CASSQVLSNQPQHF. The chain couples TRBV4-1 to TRBJ1-5, with D unclear. Trimming left V 1 base short and J 1 base short, with 5 bases between. Germline loops: CDR1 MGHRA, CDR2 YSYEKL. The CDR3 contains 14 residues.

CDR3 in amino acids: CSGTGDNEQFF. Here the CDR3 DNA reads TGCAGTGGGACAGGGGACAATGAGCAGTTCTTC. This rearrangement joins TRBV20-1 to TRBJ2-1; 9 nucleotides line up with TRBD1. CDR3 length equals 11 residues. Looked up from germline, CDR1 is DFQATT and CDR2 is SNEGSKA (reference sequence). The ends lost 7 bases at V and 5 bases at J; junction bases unmatched: 0.

This sequence joins TRBV2 and TRBJ2-7; 9 positions agree with TRBD1. Germline CDR1 and CDR2: SNHLY and FYNNEI. This CDR3 is built from 13 residues. With V trimmed by 7 bases and J by 12 bases, 13 bases remained unmatched. Here the CDR3 reads CASTGQGQSELYF. In DNA, the CDR3 is TGTGCCAGCACGGGACAGGGACAGAGCGAGTTGTACTTC.

This chain uses TRBV15 with TRBJ2-1; 11 bases agree with TRBD2. Trimming removed 0 bases from V and 5 bases from J; junction bases left unmatched: 12. This CDR3 has 19 amino acids. Germline loops: CDR1 LNHNV, CDR2 YYDKDF (reference sequence). The CDR3 reads CATSRDYVAGGPSDNEQFF. For the CDR3, the DNA is TGTGCCACCAGCAGAGATTATGTAGCGGGGGGGCCTAGCGACAATGAGCAGTTCTTC.

The rearrangement links TRBV4-1 to TRBJ1-5, with 7 bases identical to TRBD1. CDR1 and CDR2 (germline): MGHRA, YSYEKL. The J segment lost 6 bases and the V segment lost 4 bases, leaving 9 bases of the junction unmatched. The CDR3 runs 15 residues. CDR3 sequence: CASSPLSGDSQPQHF. DNA for the CDR3: TGCGCCAGCAGCCCACTTTCGGGGGACAGTCAGCCCCAGCATTTT.

The V gene is TRBV4-3, the J gene TRBJ2-5, with D tentatively TRBD2 (5 bases). Between the trimmed V and J ends, which lost 0 bases and 5 bases, there was a span of 13 bases. CDR3 length: 15 residues. The germline V gene encodes CDR1 LGHNA and CDR2 YSLEER. Here the CDR3 DNA reads TGCGCCAGCAGCCAAGATGAGGGATCGGGCGAGACCCAGTACTTC. This sequence encodes CASSQDEGSGETQYF.

V and J are TRBV7-2 and TRBJ2-2; no clear D gene. V lost 3 bases and J 8 bases, leaving 7 bases between the germline ends. CDR1 is SGHTA and CDR2 is FQGNSA in the germline V gene. The CDR3 covers 12 residues. This CDR3 reads CASSFNIGELFF. The CDR3 nucleotides are TGTGCCAGCAGCTTTAACATTGGGGAGCTGTTTTTT.

This clone has a handful of counts. V and J are TRBV6-6 and TRBJ1-2; 10 positions agree with TRBD1. The germline CDR1 and CDR2 sequences are MNHNY and SVGAGI (reference sequence). CDR3 size: 15 residues. The ends lost 4 bases at V and 4 bases at J; junction bases unmatched: 6. The DNA of the CDR3 is TGTGCCAGCAGTTCGACAGGGGGCAGAGTCTATGGCTACACCTTC. It yields the protein CASSSTGGRVYGYTF.

The chain has TRBV5-1 and TRBJ2-3; 9 bases are shared with TRBD2. The germline V gene encodes CDR1 SGHRS and CDR2 YFSETQ. Losses at the gene ends were 4 bases for V and 2 bases for J; bases not matched to a gene: 5. The length of the CDR3 is 15 residues. The chain's CDR3 is CASSAGLAFTDTQYF. The CDR3 nucleotides are TGCGCCAGCAGCGCGGGACTAGCTTTCACAGATACGCAGTATTTT.

CDR3 amino acids: CASSYDRVDQPQHF. CDR3 coding DNA: TGTGCCAGCAGTTATGACAGGGTTGATCAGCCCCAGCATTTT. The chain joins TRBV2 to TRBJ1-5, with 7 bases lining up with TRBD1. Germline V gene data show CDR1 as SNHLY and CDR2 as FYNNEI. Germline trimming cut 5 bases from V and 5 bases from J; bases unmatched to any gene: 6. There are 14 residues in the CDR3. Drawing the rest from reference TRBV2 and TRBJ1-5, the complete variable domain is EPEVTQTPSHQVTQMGQEVILRCVPISNHLYFYWYRQILGQKVEFLVSFYNNEISEKSEIFDDQFSVERPDGSNFTLKIRSTKLEDSAMYFCASSYDRVDQPQHFGDGTRLSIL.

The chain joins TRBV7-2 to TRBJ1-1; 7 nucleotides line up with TRBD1. CDR1 is SGHTA, CDR2 FQGNSA, per germline. The CDR3 covers 15 residues. The junction had 2 bases not matched to a gene; V was cut back by 0 bases and J by 1 base. The chain's CDR3 is CASSLAGQTNTEAFF. Here the CDR3 DNA reads TGTGCCAGCAGCTTAGCGGGACAGACGAACACTGAAGCTTTCTTT.

The rearrangement joins TRBV28 to TRBJ1-1; D is ambiguous. Trimming pared 4 bases from V and 3 bases from J, leaving 18 bases between. CDR1 MDHEN and CDR2 SYDVKM come from the germline V gene. The CDR3 contains 16 residues. Here the CDR3 reads CASSSYAGARDTEAFF. The CDR3 bases are TGTGCCAGCAGTTCCTACGCAGGTGCGAGGGACACTGAAGCTTTCTTT.

J is TRBJ1-1 and V is TRBV27; D gene uncertain. Germline-derived CDR1 and CDR2 are MNHEY and SMNVEV (reference sequence). Trimming left V 5 bases short and J 5 bases short, with 6 bases between. The CDR3 runs to 11 residues. The CDR3 DNA follows: TGTGCCAGCAGTGACTGGACTGAAGCTTTCTTT. It yields the protein CASSDWTEAFF.

The chain joins TRBV4-1 to TRBJ2-5, with D possibly TRBD1 on 6 matching bases. V was trimmed by 0 bases and J by 0 bases, leaving 14 bases between them. Germline CDR1 and CDR2: MGHRA and YSYEKL. The CDR3 extends over 17 amino acids. CDR3 bases: TGCGCCAGCAGCCAAGATTGGACAGAAACGTACCAAGAGACCCAGTACTTC. Encoded protein: CASSQDWTETYQETQYF.

This chain joins TRBV4-1 and TRBJ2-1; D gene uncertain. CDR1 is MGHRA, CDR2 YSYEKL, per germline. V lost 1 base to trimming and J lost 6 bases, with 7 bases between them. The CDR3 is made up of 13 amino acids. In DNA form, the CDR3 reads TGCGCCAGCAGCCAAGGGAGAAGCAATGAGCAGTTCTTC. Translation: CASSQGRSNEQFF.

The chain couples TRBV7-9 to TRBJ2-1, with D possibly matching TRBD2 (5 bases). Germline loops: CDR1 SEHNR, CDR2 FQNEAQ (reference sequence). The V and J ends lost 5 bases and 4 bases respectively, with 9 bases between them. The CDR3 has 13 amino acids. CDR3 bases: TGTGCCAGCAGCAAACTAGGATACAATGAGCAGTTCTTC. Protein product: CASSKLGYNEQFF.